Following are 27 T cell receptor beta chains from one sample sequenced in a study of shared clonotypes between healthy human individuals. Clones were read by immunoSEQ multiplex PCR, and TCRdb kept only the in-frame ones, dropping some. The data show more than 2,000,000 clones, around 90% seen once. Input material: naive CD4+ T cells sorted from blood. Subset given: CD45RA+ positively selected. These TCRs come from a man aged 18 to 29 in good health.

This chain uses TRBV7-8 with TRBJ2-7; possible D gene TRBD1, 5 bases. Trimming shortened V by 6 bases and J by 3 bases, and 15 bases separated the two germline ends. The germline V gene has CDR1 SGHVS and CDR2 FQNEAQ. The CDR3 is made up of 14 amino acids. The CDR3 DNA reads as TGTGCCAGCAGACGTACAGGTGGTGACTACGAGCAGTACTTC. Protein sequence: CASRRTGGDYEQYF.

The V call is TRBV4-2, the J call TRBJ2-3, with D tentatively TRBD2 (5 bases). V dropped 0 bases and J dropped 2 bases, with 18 bases sitting between them. The germline V gene encodes CDR1 LGHNA and CDR2 YNFKEQ. The CDR3 length is 18 residues. In DNA form, the CDR3 reads TGTGCCAGCAGCCAAGATGGGTTGCTAGCAGTGTCCACAGATACGCAGTATTTT. Protein: CASSQDGLLAVSTDTQYF.

The chain employs TRBV4-3 and TRBJ2-1, with 10 bases matching TRBD1. There are 17 residues in the CDR3. Unmatched junction bases numbered 6, after V lost 0 bases and J lost 4 bases. Germline CDR1 reads LGHNA; CDR2 reads YSLEER. The CDR3: CASSQEWRTGGYNEQFF. CDR3 nucleotides: TGCGCCAGCAGCCAAGAATGGAGGACAGGGGGGTACAATGAGCAGTTCTTC.

This clone was seen a single time. The rearrangement uses TRBV4-1 and TRBJ1-6; D is ambiguous. CDR3 size: 14 residues. V dropped 7 bases and J dropped 3 bases, with 10 bases sitting between them. The germline V gene encodes CDR1 MGHRA and CDR2 YSYEKL. CDR3 residues: CASTSSGYNSPLHF. CDR3 nucleotide sequence: TGCGCCAGCACATCTTCGGGCTATAATTCACCCCTCCACTTT.

This clone was seen once. CDR3 in amino acids: CATSGGNYGYTF. CDR3 coding DNA: TGTGCCACCTCGGGGGGGAACTATGGCTACACCTTC. The rearrangement joins TRBV15 to TRBJ1-2; tentative D call: TRBD1 (5 bases). The germline gives CDR1 LNHNV, CDR2 YYDKDF (reference sequence). Trimming took 8 bases from V and 2 from J, leaving 9 bases between them. The length of the CDR3 is 12 residues.

In this sample, this clone turned up once. The chain has TRBV5-1 and TRBJ1-1, with 7 bases lining up with TRBD1. Unmatched junction bases numbered 11, after V lost 4 bases and J lost 5 bases. The CDR3 sequence is 15 residues long. CDR1 SGHRS and CDR2 YFSETQ come from the germline V gene. The CDR3: CASSPGQAQRTEAFF. The DNA for the CDR3 is TGCGCCAGCAGCCCAGGACAGGCGCAAAGGACTGAAGCTTTCTTT.

The chain is built from TRBV30 and TRBJ1-1; 8 bases fit TRBD1. The CDR3 has 13 residues. Germline V lookup: CDR1 GTSNPN, CDR2 SVGIG (reference sequence). V shed 1 base, J shed 5 bases, and the junction held 3 bases outside the gene matches. The CDR3 sequence is CAWSGTGRTEAFF. The CDR3 DNA sequence: TGTGCCTGGAGTGGGACAGGGCGGACTGAAGCTTTCTTT.

The rearrangement joins TRBV7-9 to TRBJ2-7; the match to TRBD1 covers 9 bases. V was pared by 1 base and J by 6 bases, with 4 bases of the junction left unmatched. Germline V gene lookup returns CDR1 SEHNR and CDR2 FQNEAQ (reference sequence). The CDR3 sequence is 14 residues long. The CDR3 sequence is CASSLDGTGFEQYF. The CDR3, as DNA: TGTGCCAGCAGCTTAGATGGGACAGGGTTCGAGCAGTACTTC.

As regards this clone: The same CDR3 also results from other DNA sequences found in this sample. This chain joins TRBV19 and TRBJ2-1; the D call may be TRBD1 or TRBD2 (5 bases each). CDR3 length: 15 amino acids. V was trimmed by 1 base and J by 5 bases, leaving 12 bases between them. Germline V gives CDR1 LNHDA, CDR2 SQIVND (reference sequence). The CDR3 is CASSIAGSSNNEQFF. Here the CDR3 DNA reads TGTGCCAGTAGTATAGCAGGGAGTTCCAACAATGAGCAGTTCTTC.

The chain employs TRBV5-1 and TRBJ1-1; weak D call: TRBD1 (6 bases). V lost 3 bases and J 1 base, leaving 13 bases between the germline ends. Germline V gives CDR1 SGHRS, CDR2 YFSETQ. The CDR3 extends over 15 amino acids. Written as DNA, the CDR3 is TGCGCCAGCAGCTCCAACCGGGGGCCGAACACTGAAGCTTTCTTT. The encoded protein is CASSSNRGPNTEAFF.

The chain joins TRBV27 to TRBJ2-5; TRBD2 matches 11 bases. CDR1 and CDR2 from the germline V gene are MNHEY and SMNVEV (reference sequence). There are 15 residues in the CDR3. J lost 5 bases, V lost 7 bases, and 9 bases had no gene match. CDR3: CASKNLAGGGETQYF. Here the CDR3 DNA reads TGTGCCAGCAAAAACCTAGCGGGAGGTGGGGAGACCCAGTACTTC.

This clone has just a few counts. The sample holds other DNA sequences that translate to the same CDR3. The chain links TRBV19 to TRBJ2-7; D uncertain. CDR1 and CDR2 (germline): LNHDA, SQIVND (reference sequence). Trimming cost V 1 base and J 4 bases, with 8 bases left between them. The CDR3 loop spans 13 amino acids. CDR3 coding DNA: TGTGCCAGTAGTATAGGCAGTGGGTACGAGCAGTACTTC. As protein: CASSIGSGYEQYF. The variable domain in full, completed from reference TRBV19 and TRBJ2-7, reads DGGITQSPKYLFRKEGQNVTLSCEQNLNHDAMYWYRQDPGQGLRLIYYSQIVNDFQKGDIAEGYSVSREKKESFPLTVTSAQKNPTAFYLCASSIGSGYEQYFGPGTRLTVT.

The rearrangement uses TRBV7-8 and TRBJ2-3, with TRBD2 identical over 7 bases. Germline V gene sequence: CDR1 SGHVS, CDR2 FQNEAQ. The CDR3 extends over 16 amino acids. V lost 1 base to trimming and J lost 2 bases; unmatched junction nucleotides: 6. As DNA, the CDR3 is TGTGCCAGCAGCTTAGGGGGGGGACTTGCCACAGATACGCAGTATTTT. This gives the protein CASSLGGGLATDTQYF.

About this clone itself: Other nucleotide sequences from this sample produce the same CDR3. The gene calls are TRBV20-1 and TRBJ2-3, with D unresolved. From germline, CDR1 is DFQATT and CDR2 SNEGSKA (reference sequence). The CDR3 totals 10 residues. Trimming shortened V by 4 bases and J by 4 bases, and 3 bases separated the two germline ends. The CDR3 loop is CSAKADTQYF. The CDR3 DNA sequence: TGCAGTGCTAAGGCAGATACGCAGTATTTT.

The V gene is TRBV7-9, the J gene TRBJ1-6; possibly TRBD1 for D (5 bases). This CDR3 has 15 amino acids. The V end was cut by 1 base, the J end by 7 bases, with 11 bases between. The V gene's germline CDR1 is SEHNR and CDR2 FQNEAQ (reference sequence). CDR3 nucleotides: TGTGCCAGCAGCTTAGAGCGGGGGGGAAATTCACCCCTCCACTTT. Protein: CASSLERGGNSPLHF.

Regarding this clone: Distinct nucleotide sequences in the sample also encode this CDR3. The chain uses TRBV9 and TRBJ1-5; maybe TRBD1 (6 bases). From germline, CDR1 is SGDLS and CDR2 YYNGEE. This CDR3 region has 15 residues. V was trimmed by 0 bases and J by 0 bases, leaving 7 bases between them. CDR3 sequence reads: CASSVEGGSNQPQHF. DNA of the CDR3: TGTGCCAGCAGCGTAGAAGGGGGTAGCAATCAGCCCCAGCATTTT.

V is TRBV28 and J is TRBJ2-2; D is perhaps TRBD2 (5 bases). CDR3 size: 17 residues. Germline lookup yields CDR1 MDHEN and CDR2 SYDVKM. The V end was cut by 5 bases, the J end by 4 bases, with 20 bases between. CDR3 loop: CASSDGNYPSSTGELFF. As DNA, the CDR3 is TGTGCCAGCAGTGACGGGAATTACCCCTCCAGCACCGGGGAGCTGTTTTTT. Full variable domain (remainder filled in from reference TRBV28 and TRBJ2-2): DVKVTQSSRYLVKRTGEKVFLECVQDMDHENMFWYRQDPGLGLRLIYFSYDVKMKEKGDIPEGYSVSREKKERFSLILESASTNQTSMYLCASSDGNYPSSTGELFFGEGSRLTVL.

The V call is TRBV30, the J call TRBJ2-5; D may be TRBD2 (6 bases). With 5 bases removed from V and 3 bases from J, the gap between germline ends came to 16 bases. The CDR3 has 14 residues. Germline assignment: CDR1 GTSNPN and CDR2 SVGIG (reference sequence). This chain's CDR3 is CAWERGVGEETQYF. In nucleotides, the CDR3 is TGTGCCTGGGAACGCGGGGTGGGGGAAGAGACCCAGTACTTC.

This clone was seen a few times. This rearrangement joins TRBV21-1 to TRBJ1-1. TRBV21-1 is reported as a pseudogene. This CDR3 comprises 15 residues. The CDR3 DNA reads TGTGCCAGCAGCAAATATATCGTAGGAAGTACTGAAGCTTTCTTT. Translation: CASSKYIVGSTEAFF.

The V gene is TRBV13, the J gene TRBJ2-5, with 7 bases fitting TRBD1. The CDR3 has 16 amino acids. V lost 5 bases and J lost 2; bases outside the gene matches: 11. Germline CDR1 is PRHDT and CDR2 is FYEKMQ (reference sequence). This CDR3 reads CASSMRPGQSQETQYF. Written as DNA, the CDR3 is TGTGCCAGCAGCATGAGGCCGGGACAGTCACAAGAGACCCAGTACTTC.

The genes are TRBV4-3 and TRBJ2-2; no firm D call. V lost 2 bases and J lost 7, with 8 bases in between. Germline V gene data show CDR1 as LGHNA and CDR2 as YSLEER. CDR3 size: 13 residues. The CDR3 spells CASSQPGIGELFF. The CDR3 nucleotides are TGCGCCAGCAGCCAACCCGGAATCGGGGAGCTGTTTTTT.

This chain joins TRBV5-1 and TRBJ1-6; weak D call: TRBD1 (5 bases). Deletions cut 3 bases from V and 9 bases from J, with 10 bases between. CDR1 SGHRS and CDR2 YFSETQ come from the germline V gene. The CDR3 covers 13 residues. The CDR3 nucleotides are TGCGCCAGCAGCTCGGGACGAGGTTCACCCCTCCACTTT. Its translation: CASSSGRGSPLHF.

V gene TRBV30 combines with J gene TRBJ2-3; no firm D call. Trimming shortened V by 4 bases and J by 0 bases, and 8 bases separated the two germline ends. The CDR3 totals 13 residues. Germline loops: CDR1 GTSNPN, CDR2 SVGIG (reference sequence). The CDR3 loop reads CAWNLLSTDTQYF. The CDR3 DNA follows: TGTGCCTGGAACCTGCTAAGCACAGATACGCAGTATTTT.

The chain recombines TRBV6-6 with TRBJ2-7; the D gene is possibly TRBD2 (5 bases). This CDR3 contains 15 residues. The germline V gene encodes CDR1 MNHNY and CDR2 SVGAGI (reference sequence). V was cut by 4 bases and J by 5 bases, with 18 bases left in between. The CDR3: CASSSHLEGTNEQYF. The CDR3 DNA follows: TGTGCCAGCAGTTCCCACCTCGAGGGAACCAACGAGCAGTACTTC.

As regards this clone: The same CDR3 also results from other DNA sequences found in this sample. This chain uses TRBV15 with TRBJ2-3, with D hard to call. Germline CDR1 is LNHNV and CDR2 is YYDKDF (reference sequence). V shed 0 bases and J shed 4 bases, with 5 bases lying between them. The CDR3 spans 13 residues. The DNA for the CDR3 is TGTGCCACCAGCAGAGACCCCTCAGATACGCAGTATTTT. Its translation: CATSRDPSDTQYF.

This chain uses TRBV19 with TRBJ1-6; 9 bases fit TRBD1. V dropped 3 bases and J dropped 8; count of bases not matched to a gene: 5. Germline values: CDR1 LNHDA, CDR2 SQIVND (reference sequence). The CDR3 sequence is 15 residues long. CDR3 nucleotide sequence: TGTGCCAGTAGTATTATGGACAGGGGATATTCACCCCTCCACTTT. It specifies CASSIMDRGYSPLHF.

This clone was seen a single time. The CDR3 sequence: CASSLQGGTIYEQYF. CDR3 sequence (DNA): TGTGCCAGCAGCTTACAGGGTGGCACTATTTACGAGCAGTACTTC. The chain links TRBV7-8 to TRBJ2-7; possible D gene TRBD1, 5 bases. Germline CDR1 reads SGHVS; CDR2 reads FQNEAQ. CDR3 length: 15 residues. The V gene lost 2 bases and the J gene lost 4 bases, with 15 bases spanning the gap.